This TCR beta chain comes out of a study of T cells in Graves' hyperthyroidism and ophthalmopathy. Amplified TCR beta CDR3 regions derived from RNA transcripts. A first-round RT-PCR of the TCR CDR3 used the HTBI primer set. Each CDR3 protein gets one entry after TCRdb re-called the multiplex PCR reads with MiXCR. The sample includes a few hundred thousand distinct CDR3 sequences, around 15% of them seen just once. Findings and limits, study-wide: Stable hyperthyroidism and ophthalmopathy were separated using 13 V-J signatures.

Looked up from germline, CDR1 is SEHNR and CDR2 is FQNEAQ (reference sequence). The CDR3 has 18 residues. V was clipped by 5 bases and J by 4 bases; unmatched bases: 15. Exclusions: uncontrolled infection, other autoimmune disease, pregnancy, lactation. This clonotype was seen at least ten times. Antigen specificity is unknown. The J gene is TRBJ1-4, the V gene TRBV7-9; 8 positions match TRBD1. The receptor was derived from a woman aged 55 to 70 with Graves' ophthalmopathy. Input material: blood. Here the CDR3 DNA reads TGTGCCAGCAGCACTCGGACAGGGCCGACCGCTCTTAATGAAAAACTGTTTTTT. Translation gives CASSTRTGPTALNEKLFF.